The text below deals with one T cell receptor beta chain. The data stem from a study of PD-L1 blockade in urothelial cancer. About the research overall: About 90% of the 29 patients were males with bladder-origin urothelial cancer. T cell content in blood samples showed a median of around 150,000.

CDR1 and CDR2 from the germline V gene are SEHNR and FQNEAQ (reference sequence). V was pared by 2 bases and J by 6 bases, with 6 bases between. The CDR3 runs to 12 residues. PCRs each included synthetic TCR analog templates spiked in. Method: immunoSEQ multiplex PCR; TCRdb's copy keeps in-frame clones and lacks some. The table lists some 71,000 clones, approximately 86% of them singletons. Time point defined: pretreatment peripheral blood. The rearrangement uses TRBV7-9 and TRBJ2-3, with D unresolved. The sample was PBMCs, taken around atezolizumab (anti-PD-L1) treatment. This receptor was obtained from a man aged 60 to 69 with urothelial cancer. The CDR3 bases are TGTGCCAGCAGCTTACTCGGGGATACGCAGTATTTT. Residues: CASSLLGDTQYF.